The 32 T cell receptor beta chains below all came from one sample that was sequenced in a study of blood T cells in healthy people across ages. The authors ran a second PCR of about 7 to 11 cycles using a sample-barcoded 5' primer and a J-beta primer mix. TCRdb analysed the 5' RACE reads with MiXCR anew, one entry per CDR3 protein. The table has approximately 1.5 million distinct CDR3 sequences, 30% to 35% seen once. The specimen sequenced was blood. Source of these receptors: a woman aged 25-40 years in good health.

This clonotype appeared a few times. The chain uses TRBV20-1 and TRBJ2-3, with a weak D call TRBD2 (5 bases). Looked up from germline, CDR1 is DFQATT and CDR2 is SNEGSKA (reference sequence). The CDR3 has 13 residues. Trimming took off 3 bases at V and 4 bases at J, with 11 bases between the two ends. In DNA form, the CDR3 reads TGCAGTGCTAGGACGGGGTCGGCAGATACGCAGTATTTT. It specifies CSARTGSADTQYF.

The table lists this clonotype with a few counts. The V call is TRBV28, the J call TRBJ2-5; 10 nucleotides agree with TRBD2. Germline assignment: CDR1 MDHEN and CDR2 SYDVKM. J was trimmed by 5 bases and V by 4 bases; bases with no gene match: 10. This CDR3 is 16 amino acids long. The CDR3, as DNA: TGTGCCAGCAGTTCCCCTCAGCGGGAGGGCCGGGAGACCCAGTACTTC. It encodes CASSSPQREGRETQYF. The full variable domain, completed using reference TRBV28 and TRBJ2-5, is DVKVTQSSRYLVKRTGEKVFLECVQDMDHENMFWYRQDPGLGLRLIYFSYDVKMKEKGDIPEGYSVSREKKERFSLILESASTNQTSMYLCASSSPQREGRETQYFGPGTRLLVL.

This chain joins TRBV29-1 and TRBJ1-1; TRBD1 is a possible D gene (6 bases). The V and J ends lost 4 bases and 5 bases respectively, with 14 bases between them. Per germline, CDR1 SQVTM and CDR2 ANQGSEA. The CDR3 is 13 residues long. CDR3 amino acids: CSVGWAGETEAFF. The CDR3 DNA sequence: TGCAGCGTTGGGTGGGCAGGGGAAACTGAAGCTTTCTTT.

The chain is built from TRBV10-3 and TRBJ1-5; no clear D gene. The CDR3 length is 16 residues. Per the germline V gene, CDR1 is ENHRY and CDR2 is SYGVKD. V was cut by 3 bases and J by 2 bases, with 14 bases left in between. The CDR3: CAISDVRASGNQPQHF. The DNA for the CDR3 is TGTGCCATCAGTGATGTTAGGGCATCGGGCAATCAGCCCCAGCATTTT.

This chain uses TRBV24-1 with TRBJ2-3, with a weak D call TRBD1 (5 bases). V gave up 9 bases and J gave up 2 bases, with 11 bases separating them. Germline V CDR1 and CDR2: KGHDR, SFDVKD. CDR3 length: 13 residues. In nucleotides, the CDR3 is TGTGCCACCTCCGACAGATACACAGATACGCAGTATTTT. This sequence encodes CATSDRYTDTQYF.

This clonotype appeared a few times. The V and J genes are TRBV3-1 and TRBJ2-3; 9 bases line up with TRBD2. The CDR3 totals 17 residues. CDR1 is LGHDT and CDR2 is YNNKEL in the germline V gene (reference sequence). V dropped 4 bases and J dropped 2; count of bases not matched to a gene: 10. DNA for the CDR3: TGTGCCAGCAGCCCAGGATCCGGGACTAGCTTCACAGATACGCAGTATTTT. The encoded protein is CASSPGSGTSFTDTQYF.

This sequence joins TRBV28 and TRBJ2-5, with 7 positions matching TRBD1. This CDR3 is 15 amino acids long. V shed 6 bases, J shed 2 bases, and the junction held 9 bases outside the gene matches. Germline V CDR1 and CDR2: MDHEN, SYDVKM. CDR3 nucleotide sequence: TGTGCCAGCAGCCAAGGGACAGAGCTACAAGAGACCCAGTACTTC. Translating it yields CASSQGTELQETQYF.

This clonotype was recorded a few times. The gene calls are TRBV9 and TRBJ2-7; no firm D call. The J call may be incorrect, as the DNA end agrees better with TRBJ2-5. The CDR3 has 14 amino acids. Looked up from germline, CDR1 is SGDLS and CDR2 is YYNGEE. Here the CDR3 DNA reads TGTGCCAGCAGCCCAGGCCGGGCCTCGGAGACCCAGTACTTC. Its translation: CASSPGRASETQYF.

The gene calls are TRBV10-2 and TRBJ2-5; D assignment may be TRBD1 or TRBD2 (5 bases each). V lost 8 bases to trimming and J lost 2 bases, with 15 bases between them. This CDR3 is 14 amino acids long. Germline V gives CDR1 WSHSY, CDR2 SAAADI. The CDR3 DNA is TGCGCCAGCGGGGGTAGGGATTGGCAAGAGACCCAGTACTTC. Translation: CASGGRDWQETQYF.

V usage is TRBV4-1 and J usage is TRBJ2-7, with D possibly matching TRBD2 (7 bases). The length of the CDR3 is 16 residues. Germline V gives CDR1 MGHRA, CDR2 YSYEKL. The V end lost 0 bases, the J end lost 1 base, and 13 bases lay between the germline ends. The CDR3 is CASSQDGAGASYEQYF. The CDR3 DNA follows: TGCGCCAGCAGCCAAGATGGGGCGGGGGCGTCCTACGAGCAGTACTTC.

The CDR3 region has the DNA TGCAGTGCTAGGGGGGTCGTCCCAGGACGGGGCTCCTATAATTCACCCCTCCACTTT. This translates into CSARGVVPGRGSYNSPLHF. The chain carries TRBV20-1 and TRBJ1-6, with D possibly TRBD1 on 5 matching bases. From germline, CDR1 is DFQATT and CDR2 SNEGSKA (reference sequence). Between the trimmed V and J ends, which lost 3 bases and 0 bases, there was a span of 21 bases. This CDR3 is 19 amino acids long.

On this clonotype itself: A much larger clonotype is one base distant, so this may be a read error. The J gene is TRBJ2-7, the V gene TRBV20-1, with 11 bases lining up with TRBD2. Per germline, CDR1 DFQATT and CDR2 SNEGSKA (reference sequence). The CDR3 has 13 residues. Losses at the gene ends were 8 bases for V and 3 bases for J; bases not matched to a gene: 6. Here the CDR3 reads CSTTGTSGYEQYF. The CDR3 DNA follows: TGCAGTACAACCGGGACTAGCGGCTACGAGCAGTACTTC.

In the case of this clonotype: At one boundary the junction diverges from the germline segment, which might be a read error. The chain uses TRBV10-3 and TRBJ1-4; 9 bases match TRBD1. The germline V gene has CDR1 ENHRY and CDR2 SYGVKD. The CDR3 totals 13 residues. CDR3: CTIKDRGGEKLFF. The CDR3 DNA is TGTACCATCAAGGACAGGGGTGGAGAAAAACTGTTTTTT.

The genes are TRBV5-1 and TRBJ2-5; the D gene is possibly TRBD2 (6 bases). Germline CDR1 is SGHRS and CDR2 is YFSETQ. The CDR3 extends over 15 amino acids. V was clipped by 3 bases and J by 2 bases, with 14 bases between them. The CDR3 bases are TGCGCCAGCAGCTCGCGTGGAGGGTGGCAAGAGACCCAGTACTTC. It specifies CASSSRGGWQETQYF. The entire variable domain, with the rest obtained from reference TRBV5-1 and TRBJ2-5, is as follows: KAGVTQTPRYLIKTRGQQVTLSCSPISGHRSVSWYQQTPGQGLQFLFEYFSETQRNKGNFPGRFSGRQFSNSRSEMNVSTLELGDSALYLCASSSRGGWQETQYFGPGTRLLVL.

The gene calls are TRBV18 and TRBJ2-1, with D unresolved. Per germline, CDR1 KGHSH and CDR2 LQKENI. Trimming shortened V by 4 bases and J by 3 bases, and 13 bases separated the two germline ends. This CDR3 contains 15 residues. CDR3 DNA: TGTGCCAGCTCACTCTCCCTCCTAGACTACAATGAGCAGTTCTTC. It yields the protein CASSLSLLDYNEQFF.

This clonotype was picked up one time. The chain couples TRBV11-2 to TRBJ1-1, with D possibly TRBD1 on 5 matching bases. The ends were cut back, 4 bases at V and 5 bases at J, with 14 bases in the middle. The germline CDR1 and CDR2 sequences are SGHAT and FQNNGV. The CDR3 is 14 residues long. The CDR3 is CASSSIGGRTEAFF. As DNA, the CDR3 is TGTGCCAGCAGCTCCATCGGGGGGAGGACTGAAGCTTTCTTT.

This clonotype has at least ten counts. The chain carries TRBV5-5 and TRBJ2-5; possibly TRBD2 for D (6 bases). V lost 10 bases and J 1 base, leaving 17 bases between the germline ends. The CDR3 extends over 14 amino acids. Germline assignment: CDR1 SGHKS and CDR2 YYEKEE (reference sequence). The CDR3 DNA reads as TGTGCCGGGGCGGTCGGGGGAACCCAAGAGACCCAGTACTTC. It specifies CAGAVGGTQETQYF.

This clonotype appeared a few times. J is TRBJ1-2 and V is TRBV29-1; tentatively, D is TRBD1 (5 bases). CDR1 is SQVTM and CDR2 is ANQGSEA in the germline V gene. Trimming left V 3 bases short and J 7 bases short, with 12 bases between. The CDR3 extends over 12 amino acids. CDR3 DNA: TGCAGCGTTGATCGCAGGGTTAGTGGCTACACCTTC. It is translated as CSVDRRVSGYTF.

The CDR3 nucleotides read TGTGCCAGCAGTTCCCGACTGTCCCTCTACGAGCAGTACTTC. The encoded protein is CASSSRLSLYEQYF. V usage is TRBV28 and J usage is TRBJ2-7; D unclear. Germline CDR1 and CDR2: MDHEN and SYDVKM. The CDR3 is 14 residues long. Trimming stripped 4 bases from V and 3 bases from J, with 13 bases between.

This clonotype came up a few times. The chain links TRBV15 to TRBJ2-3, with 9 bases identical to TRBD2. The CDR3 covers 14 residues. V dropped 3 bases and J dropped 6; count of bases not matched to a gene: 4. Germline-derived CDR1 and CDR2 are LNHNV and YYDKDF (reference sequence). The CDR3 DNA reads as TGTGCCACCAGCAGGACTAGCGGCTGGGATACGCAGTATTTT. Translating gives CATSRTSGWDTQYF.

The rearrangement links TRBV28 to TRBJ2-3; the D gene is possibly TRBD2 (6 bases). The CDR3 is 19 residues long. The V gene's germline CDR1 is MDHEN and CDR2 SYDVKM. V lost 3 bases to trimming and J lost 0 bases, with 22 bases between them. Written as DNA, the CDR3 is TGTGCCAGCAGTTTTCTTCTCGCCTCGGCGGGGAAAAGCACAGATACGCAGTATTTT. Protein product: CASSFLLASAGKSTDTQYF. Together with reference TRBV28 and TRBJ2-3, the CDR3 gives the full variable domain: DVKVTQSSRYLVKRTGEKVFLECVQDMDHENMFWYRQDPGLGLRLIYFSYDVKMKEKGDIPEGYSVSREKKERFSLILESASTNQTSMYLCASSFLLASAGKSTDTQYFGPGTRLTVL.

This clonotype was seen a handful of times. The chain carries TRBV4-1 and TRBJ2-1; tentatively, D is TRBD2 (7 bases). Trimming pared 2 bases from V and 3 bases from J, leaving 17 bases between. This CDR3 has 17 amino acids. Germline V gene lookup returns CDR1 MGHRA and CDR2 YSYEKL. The CDR3 region is CASSQLGRGLGYNEQFF. CDR3 in DNA: TGCGCCAGCAGCCAACTCGGGCGGGGGCTTGGCTACAATGAGCAGTTCTTC.

This chain links TRBV5-1 with TRBJ2-3, with 8 bases identical to TRBD1. Germline V gene data show CDR1 as SGHRS and CDR2 as YFSETQ. The J segment lost 7 bases and the V segment lost 6 bases, leaving 7 bases of the junction unmatched. CDR3 size: 13 residues. The CDR3 DNA sequence: TGCGCCAGCATGACAGGGGAGGTAAATACGCAGTATTTT. Translated, it gives CASMTGEVNTQYF.

This clonotype was observed a handful of times. V is TRBV20-1 and J is TRBJ1-2; D remains ambiguous. This CDR3 comprises 14 residues. Germline V lookup: CDR1 DFQATT, CDR2 SNEGSKA (reference sequence). Trimming left V 1 base short and J 0 bases short, with 9 bases between. The CDR3 DNA is TGCAGTGCTAGAGGGCAGGAAGCTAACTATGGCTACACCTTC. This codes for CSARGQEANYGYTF.

V is TRBV6-5 and J is TRBJ1-2, with a tentative D call TRBD1 (5 bases). Trimming left V 6 bases short and J 4 bases short, with 15 bases between. The CDR3 is 14 amino acids. The germline V gene encodes CDR1 MNHEY and CDR2 SVGAGI. In DNA, the CDR3 is TGTGCCAGCAGAGTCAGGGAGAGTACCTATGGCTACACCTTC. This translates into CASRVRESTYGYTF.

The chain's CDR3 is CASSPRLAGKTGTRNNEQFF. CDR3 nucleotides: TGTGCCAGCAGCCCCAGACTAGCGGGGAAAACCGGTACTAGGAACAATGAGCAGTTCTTC. This chain joins TRBV12-3 or TRBV12-4 and TRBJ2-1, with 11 bases identical to TRBD2. The trim removed 6 bases at V and 5 bases at J, leaving 21 bases unmatched. The CDR3 loop spans 20 amino acids.

There are a few counts of this clonotype. V gene TRBV29-1 combines with J gene TRBJ1-1; D ambiguous. The ends were cut back, 5 bases at V and 0 bases at J, with 4 bases in the middle. The length of the CDR3 is 11 residues. Per the germline V gene, CDR1 is SQVTM and CDR2 is ANQGSEA. The CDR3 DNA sequence: TGCAGCGTTCTCATGAACACTGAAGCTTTCTTT. Amino acid sequence: CSVLMNTEAFF.

This clonotype was observed a handful of times. The genes are TRBV7-9 and TRBJ1-1; 9 nucleotides match TRBD1. This CDR3 is built from 13 residues. Germline V gene lookup returns CDR1 SEHNR and CDR2 FQNEAQ (reference sequence). J lost 10 bases, V lost 5 bases, and 8 bases had no gene match. In DNA, the CDR3 is TGTGCCAGCAGCCCCGGACAGGGGCGTCGAGCTTTCTTT. Amino acids: CASSPGQGRRAFF. The full variable domain, completed using reference TRBV7-9 and TRBJ1-1, is DTGVSQNPRHKITKRGQNVTFRCDPISEHNRLYWYRQTLGQGPEFLTYFQNEAQLEKSRLLSDRFSAERPKGSFSTLEIQRTEQGDSAMYLCASSPGQGRRAFFGQGTRLTVV.

V is TRBV11-2 and J is TRBJ1-1; D unclear. The germline CDR1 and CDR2 sequences are SGHAT and FQNNGV. This CDR3 comprises 11 residues. Trimming removed 5 bases at V and 4 bases at J, with 5 bases between. The CDR3: CASSQITEAFF. As DNA, the CDR3 is TGTGCCAGCAGCCAGATCACTGAAGCTTTCTTT.

This clonotype showed up just a few times. J is TRBJ2-1 and V is TRBV11-2, with a tentative D call TRBD1 (8 bases). This CDR3 region has 15 residues. Trimming removed 5 bases at V and 8 bases at J, with 19 bases between. Germline V lookup: CDR1 SGHAT, CDR2 FQNNGV. The DNA of the CDR3 is TGTGCCAGCAGCACAAACAGGGGGGGGAGGGATGAGCAGTTCTTC. It encodes CASSTNRGGRDEQFF. The full variable domain, in which reference TRBV11-2 and TRBJ2-1 provide the parts outside the CDR3, is EAGVAQSPRYKIIEKRQSVAFWCNPISGHATLYWYQQILGQGPKLLIQFQNNGVVDDSQLPKDRFSAERLKGVDSTLKIQPAKLEDSAVYLCASSTNRGGRDEQFFGPGTRLTVL.

In nucleotides, the CDR3 is TGTGCCAGCAGTCCCGGGGACTTGGGAAACACTGAAGCTTTCTTT. Protein product: CASSPGDLGNTEAFF. The chain recombines TRBV2 with TRBJ1-1, with D perhaps matching TRBD1 (5 bases). The germline CDR1 and CDR2 sequences are SNHLY and FYNNEI. The CDR3 consists of 15 residues. V lost 5 bases to trimming and J lost 2 bases, with 15 bases between them.

The chain has TRBV27 and TRBJ2-7, with 12 bases that match TRBD2. The germline CDR1 and CDR2 sequences are MNHEY and SMNVEV (reference sequence). Losses at the gene ends were 5 bases for V and 5 bases for J; bases not matched to a gene: 10. The CDR3 extends over 16 amino acids. CDR3 nucleotides: TGTGCCAGCAGTCAATTCTGGACTAGCGGGAAACACGAGCAGTACTTC. It yields the protein CASSQFWTSGKHEQYF.